This T cell receptor (beta chain) was sequenced during a study of OX40 agonist ivuxolimab in advanced cancers. On the study more broadly: Three patients responded partially, comprising one with hepatocellular carcinoma and two with cutaneous melanoma. General study results and limits: Normalized T-cell clonal expansion was also low in a subset of nonresponders.

Trimming pared 7 bases from V and 2 bases from J, leaving 13 bases between. The CDR3 spans 13 residues. Germline CDR1 is SGDLS and CDR2 is YYNGEE. In the case of this clone: Its antigen is as yet unknown.

TCRdb keeps only in-frame clones here, not all; method: immunoSEQ multiplex PCR. The data show about 120,000 clones, around 95% seen once. The TCR comes from an adult with an advanced solid tumor such as melanoma, head and neck, liver or kidney cancer. The starting material was CD4+ or CD8+ T cells sorted from blood, obtained in a trial of the OX40 agonist ivuxolimab. This chain uses TRBV9 with TRBJ2-7, with D perhaps matching TRBD1 or TRBD2 (5 bases each). CDR3 in amino acids: CASGGSLPYEQYF. Written as DNA, the CDR3 is TGTGCCAGCGGGGGAAGCCTTCCCTACGAGCAGTACTTC. Looking up the rest from reference TRBV9 and TRBJ2-7 gives the full variable domain: DSGVTQTPKHLITATGQRVTLRCSPRSGDLSVYWYQQSLDQGLQFLIQYYNGEERAKGNILERFSAQQFPDLHSELNLSSLELGDSALYFCASGGSLPYEQYFGPGTRLTVT.